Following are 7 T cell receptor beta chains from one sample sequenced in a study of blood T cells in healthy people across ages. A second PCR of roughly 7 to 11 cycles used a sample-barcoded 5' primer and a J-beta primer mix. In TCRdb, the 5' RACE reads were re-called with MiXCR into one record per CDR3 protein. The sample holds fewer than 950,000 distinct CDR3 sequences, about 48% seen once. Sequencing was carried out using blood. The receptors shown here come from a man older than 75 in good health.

CDR3 in DNA: TGTGCCAGCAGTCCAGGGCCTGGGTTTACTGAAGCTTTCTTT. It is translated as CASSPGPGFTEAFF. The chain uses TRBV7-9 and TRBJ1-1; possible D gene TRBD1, 5 bases. V was pared by 6 bases and J by 5 bases, with 16 bases between. The V gene's germline CDR1 is SEHNR and CDR2 FQNEAQ (reference sequence). The CDR3 length is 14 residues.

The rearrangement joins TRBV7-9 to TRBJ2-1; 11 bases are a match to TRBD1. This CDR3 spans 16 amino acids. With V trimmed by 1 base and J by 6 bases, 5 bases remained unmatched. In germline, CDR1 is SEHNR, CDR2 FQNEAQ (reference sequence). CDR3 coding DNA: TGTGCCAGCAGCTTAGGCGGGGGACAGGGGGTCAATGAGCAGTTCTTC. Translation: CASSLGGGQGVNEQFF. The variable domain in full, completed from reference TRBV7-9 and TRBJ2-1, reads DTGVSQNPRHKITKRGQNVTFRCDPISEHNRLYWYRQTLGQGPEFLTYFQNEAQLEKSRLLSDRFSAERPKGSFSTLEIQRTEQGDSAMYLCASSLGGGQGVNEQFFGPGTRLTVL.

Here the CDR3 DNA reads TGTGCCAGCAGCCCCCAGGGGATTGGGTCAACTAATGAAAAACTGTTTTTT. It specifies CASSPQGIGSTNEKLFF. The V gene is TRBV3-1, the J gene TRBJ1-4; D may be TRBD1 (6 bases). Germline assignment: CDR1 LGHDT and CDR2 YNNKEL (reference sequence). The CDR3 totals 17 residues. Trimming pared 4 bases from V and 0 bases from J, leaving 15 bases between.

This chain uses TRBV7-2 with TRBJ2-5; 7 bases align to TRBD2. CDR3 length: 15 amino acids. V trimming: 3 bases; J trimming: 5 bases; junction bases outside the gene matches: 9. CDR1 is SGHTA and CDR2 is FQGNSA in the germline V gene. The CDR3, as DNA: TGTGCCAGCAGCTTCCAGGGCGGGAGCCGGGAGACCCAGTACTTC. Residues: CASSFQGGSRETQYF. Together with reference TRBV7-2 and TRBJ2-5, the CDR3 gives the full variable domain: GAGVSQSPSNKVTEKGKDVELRCDPISGHTALYWYRQSLGQGLEFLIYFQGNSAPDKSGLPSDRFSAERTGGSVSTLTIQRTQQEDSAVYLCASSFQGGSRETQYFGPGTRLLVL.

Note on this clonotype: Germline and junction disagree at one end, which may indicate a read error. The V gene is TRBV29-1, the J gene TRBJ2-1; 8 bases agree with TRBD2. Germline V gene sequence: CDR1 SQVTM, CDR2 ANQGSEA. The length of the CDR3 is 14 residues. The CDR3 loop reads CGVTSEKASNEQFF. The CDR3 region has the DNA TGCGGCGTGACTAGCGAGAAGGCCAGCAATGAGCAGTTCTTC.

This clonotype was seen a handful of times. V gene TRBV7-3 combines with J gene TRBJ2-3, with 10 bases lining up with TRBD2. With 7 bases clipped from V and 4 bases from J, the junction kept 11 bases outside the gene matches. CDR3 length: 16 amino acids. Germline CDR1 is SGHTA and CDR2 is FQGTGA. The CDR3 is CASIFPSGRGSDTQYF. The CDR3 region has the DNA TGTGCCAGCATATTCCCTAGCGGGAGAGGTTCAGATACGCAGTATTTT.

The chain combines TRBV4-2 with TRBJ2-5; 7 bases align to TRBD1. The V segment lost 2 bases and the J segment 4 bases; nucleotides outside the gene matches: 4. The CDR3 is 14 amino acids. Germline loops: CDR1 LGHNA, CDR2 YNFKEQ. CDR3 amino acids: CASSQQGGAETQYF. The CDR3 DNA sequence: TGTGCCAGCAGCCAACAAGGGGGCGCAGAGACCCAGTACTTC.